This T cell receptor (beta chain) is from a study of cytomegalovirus exposure and HLA in healthy donors. The study's findings and limits: Per a prior analysis, the majority of TCR beta V segments were productive roughly 90% or roughly 30% of the time. Researchers reported in a later analysis that common viral pathogens appeared linked to several top clusters. By a later analysis, the bulk of CMV-associated TCR beta chains appeared HLA-restricted. A later analysis reportedly identified an Asian-associated ancestry cluster as carrying fewer N-insertions than the approximately 670-donor mean.

A word on this clone: The antigen remains undetermined.

PCR employed 60 Vbeta and 13 Jbeta primers. The table came from immunoSEQ multiplex PCR; TCRdb's copy has only in-frame clones and leaves some out. The table has some 150,000 clones, approximately 74% seen once. CDR3 length: 14 residues. CDR1 is SGHTA and CDR2 is FQGNSA in the germline V gene. Trimming removed 7 bases from V and 4 bases from J; junction bases left unmatched: 8. V is TRBV7-2 and J is TRBJ1-1; 8 nucleotides agree with TRBD1. This receptor was identified in a woman aged 25 to 39 in good health and CMV-seronegative. Sequencing was carried out using PBMCs. CDR3 in DNA: TGTGCCAGCACCTCACAGGGGGTCGGCACTGAAGCTTTCTTT. This sequence encodes CASTSQGVGTEAFF.